Listed here is a single T cell receptor (beta chain). The target antigen is unknown. Germline V gene data show CDR1 as SNHLY and CDR2 as FYNNEI. This CDR3 spans 14 amino acids. This record belongs to a study of T cells expressing NK-cell markers. Turning to the study itself: Cells sorted as CD3+CD56+NKG2C+, CD3+CD56+NKG2C- and CD3+CD56-NKG2C+ T cells supplied the TCR beta repertoires.

Study observations and caveats: The leading position in the CD3+CD56-NKG2C+ fraction of several donors also went to these clonotypes.

From the 5' RACE reads, TCRdb lists one entry per CDR3 protein and no DNA. The record lists fewer than 550,000 distinct CDR3 sequences, of which the ten most abundant hold roughly 1.4%. The sequence derives from a woman aged 45-65 years in good health. The chain combines TRBV2 with TRBJ1-1; TCRdb designates TRBD1, a call that cannot be tested without DNA. Sequenced input: blood T cells: a sorted CD56 or NKG2C T cell subset, CD4+ or CD8+ T cells, or bulk PBMC T cells (not recorded which). CDR3 in amino acids: CASRDTGASTEAFF.